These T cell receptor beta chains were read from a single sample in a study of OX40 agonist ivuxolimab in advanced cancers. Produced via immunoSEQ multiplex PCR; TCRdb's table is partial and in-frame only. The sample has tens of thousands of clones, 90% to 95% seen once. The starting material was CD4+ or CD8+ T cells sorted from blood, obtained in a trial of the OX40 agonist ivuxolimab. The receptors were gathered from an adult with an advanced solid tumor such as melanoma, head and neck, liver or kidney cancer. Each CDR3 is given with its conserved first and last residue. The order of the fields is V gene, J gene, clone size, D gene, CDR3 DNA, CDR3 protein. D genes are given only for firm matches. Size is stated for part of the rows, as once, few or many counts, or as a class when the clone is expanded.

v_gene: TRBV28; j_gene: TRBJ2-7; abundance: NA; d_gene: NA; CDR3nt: TGTGCCAGTGGACAATACTCCGAGCAGTACTTC; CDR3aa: CASGQYSEQYF
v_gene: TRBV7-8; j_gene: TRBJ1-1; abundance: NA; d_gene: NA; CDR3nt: TGTGCCAGCAGCCTTCCTGGGTCCTTGAACACTGAAGCTTTCTTT; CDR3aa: CASSLPGSLNTEAFF
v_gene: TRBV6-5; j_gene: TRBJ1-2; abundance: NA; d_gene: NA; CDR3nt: TGTGCCAGCAGTCCCACGAGGCCCGACTATGGCTACACCTTC; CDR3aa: CASSPTRPDYGYTF
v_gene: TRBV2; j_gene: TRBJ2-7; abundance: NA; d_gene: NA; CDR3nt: TGTGCCAGCAGTAAAAGGGAGCAGTACTTC; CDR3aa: CASSKREQYF
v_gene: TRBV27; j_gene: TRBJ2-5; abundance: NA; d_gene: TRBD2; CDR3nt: TGTGCCAGCAGTTTAACCCAGCGGGGGGGCCAAGAGACCCAGTACTTC; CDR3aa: CASSLTQRGGQETQYF
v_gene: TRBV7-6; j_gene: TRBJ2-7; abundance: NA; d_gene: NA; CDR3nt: TGTGCCAGCAGCAAGGCAGGGGTGCCTTACGAGCAGTACTTC; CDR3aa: CASSKAGVPYEQYF
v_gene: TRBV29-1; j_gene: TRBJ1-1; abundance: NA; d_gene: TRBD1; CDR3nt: TGCAGCGTTGAAGACCGCCAGGGGGCAAGGGTGGTAGCTTTCTTT; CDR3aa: CSVEDRQGARVVAFF
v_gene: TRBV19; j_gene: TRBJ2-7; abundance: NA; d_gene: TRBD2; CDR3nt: TGTGCCAGTAGTATAGGTAGCGGGGGGATCTACGAGCAGTACTTC; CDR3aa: CASSIGSGGIYEQYF
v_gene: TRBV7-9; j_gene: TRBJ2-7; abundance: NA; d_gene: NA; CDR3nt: TGTGCCAGCAGCTTGAGCGCTAGCTACGAGCAGTACTTC; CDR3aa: CASSLSASYEQYF
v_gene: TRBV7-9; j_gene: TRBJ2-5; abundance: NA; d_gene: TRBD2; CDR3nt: TGTGCCAGCTCTAGCGGGGGCCCGCAAGAGACCCAGTACTTC; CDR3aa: CASSSGGPQETQYF
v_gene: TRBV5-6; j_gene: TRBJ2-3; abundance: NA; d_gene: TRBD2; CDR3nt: TGTGCCAGCAGCTTGTCCGGGGGGGCGGCAGATACGCAGTATTTT; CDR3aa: CASSLSGGAADTQYF
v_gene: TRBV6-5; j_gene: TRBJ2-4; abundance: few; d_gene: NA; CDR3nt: TGTGCCAGCAGTTACTCCCCAGGGTCCAAAAACATTCAGTACTTC; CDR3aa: CASSYSPGSKNIQYF
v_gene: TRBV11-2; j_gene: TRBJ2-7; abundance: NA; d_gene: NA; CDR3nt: TGTGCCAGCAGCTTAGAGTGGGAACAGGACTACGAGCAGTACTTC; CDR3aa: CASSLEWEQDYEQYF
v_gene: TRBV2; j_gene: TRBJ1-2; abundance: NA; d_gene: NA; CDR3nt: TGTGCCAGCAGTCCCACTATTCAAGGAGCGAATGGCTACACCTTC; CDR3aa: CASSPTIQGANGYTF
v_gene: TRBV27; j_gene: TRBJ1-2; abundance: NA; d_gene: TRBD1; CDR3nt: TGTGCCAGCAGTGCGACAGGGTGGGACTACACCTTC; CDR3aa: CASSATGWDYTF
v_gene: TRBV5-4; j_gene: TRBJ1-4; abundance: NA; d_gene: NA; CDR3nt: TGTGCCAGCGCCCCGACAGTTTATGAAAAACTGTTTTTT; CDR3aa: CASAPTVYEKLFF
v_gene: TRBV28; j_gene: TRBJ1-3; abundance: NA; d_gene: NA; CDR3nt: TGTGCCAGCTCCAGGTTGGGCTCTGGAAACACCATATATTTT; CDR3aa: CASSRLGSGNTIYF
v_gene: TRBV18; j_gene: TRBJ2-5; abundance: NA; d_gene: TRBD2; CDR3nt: TGTGCCAGCTCACCGTTGCCGGGGGGGCACGAGACCCAGTACTTC; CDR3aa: CASSPLPGGHETQYF